One sample yielded the 9 T cell receptor beta chains listed below, sequenced in a study of graft-versus-host responses after intestinal transplantation. Processing released intraepithelial and lamina propria lymphocytes from the graft tissue. Assay used: immunoSEQ multiplex PCR; TCRdb lists only in-frame clones, some missing. The sample records 12,000 to 15,000 clones, 74% being singletons. Source: ileum tissue, taken 16 days after intestinal transplant. Source of these receptors: a human patient who received an intestinal transplant, so some T cells may come from the graft donor.

J is TRBJ2-1 and V is TRBV2, with 8 bases identical to TRBD2. The CDR3 consists of 15 residues. Per the germline V gene, CDR1 is SNHLY and CDR2 is FYNNEI. The ends lost 5 bases at V and 3 bases at J; junction bases unmatched: 6. The CDR3: CASSPGSGNYNEQFF. For the CDR3, the DNA is TGTGCCAGCAGTCCGGGTAGCGGGAACTACAATGAGCAGTTCTTC.

The genes are TRBV11-2 and TRBJ2-2; 10 bases fit TRBD2. J gave up 4 bases and V 2 bases, and 10 bases lay outside the gene matches. The CDR3 totals 18 residues. In germline, CDR1 is SGHAT, CDR2 FQNNGV. CDR3 nucleotide sequence: TGTGCCAGCAGCTTAAACCTCCTAGCGGGAGATACCACCGGGGAGCTGTTTTTT. Translating it yields CASSLNLLAGDTTGELFF.

This chain joins TRBV28 and TRBJ2-7; 8 nucleotides line up with TRBD1. CDR1 is MDHEN, CDR2 SYDVKM, per germline. This CDR3 comprises 13 residues. Trimming cost V 7 bases and J 12 bases; bases outside gene matches: 14. The CDR3 nucleotides are TGTGCCAGCACCCGGAGGTCGCGGACAGGGCGGTACTTC. Protein product: CASTRRSRTGRYF.

The J gene is TRBJ1-4, the V gene TRBV28; 8 bases align to TRBD1. CDR3 length equals 14 residues. Germline-derived CDR1 and CDR2 are MDHEN and SYDVKM. Trimming removed 0 bases from V and 10 bases from J; junction bases left unmatched: 4. The CDR3: CASSLWDRVGKLFF. Here the CDR3 DNA reads TGTGCCAGCAGTTTATGGGACAGGGTGGGAAAACTGTTTTTT.

The gene calls are TRBV9 and TRBJ2-2; no definite D call. Trimming took off 3 bases at V and 4 bases at J, with 10 bases between the two ends. Germline lookup yields CDR1 SGDLS and CDR2 YYNGEE. This CDR3 contains 14 residues. The CDR3: CASSGPRGTGELFF. Here the CDR3 DNA reads TGTGCCAGCAGCGGGCCGCGAGGCACCGGGGAGCTGTTTTTT.

The chain links TRBV9 to TRBJ2-7, with 8 bases matching TRBD2. The CDR3 has 14 amino acids. J lost 3 bases, V lost 4 bases, and 6 bases had no gene match. Per germline, CDR1 SGDLS and CDR2 YYNGEE. CDR3 in DNA: TGTGCCAGCAGCCCAAGACTAGCGTTCTACGAGCAGTACTTC. Translation: CASSPRLAFYEQYF.

This clone appeared a single time. CDR3 nucleotides: TGTGCCAGCAGTCAACTGGGACTGGGAATGGATGAGCAGTTCTTC. Translation gives CASSQLGLGMDEQFF. This chain links TRBV28 with TRBJ2-1; tentatively, D is TRBD2 (6 bases). Trimming stripped 5 bases from V and 8 bases from J, with 19 bases between. Germline V gene lookup returns CDR1 MDHEN and CDR2 SYDVKM. The CDR3 sequence is 15 residues long.

The V and J genes are TRBV9 and TRBJ2-1, with 11 bases identical to TRBD2. The CDR3 covers 16 residues. From germline, CDR1 is SGDLS and CDR2 YYNGEE. V was clipped by 3 bases and J by 0 bases; unmatched bases: 2. The CDR3 DNA reads TGTGCCAGCAGCGGACTAGCGGGGAGCTCCTACAATGAGCAGTTCTTC. Its translation: CASSGLAGSSYNEQFF.

V is TRBV5-1 and J is TRBJ2-5; 7 positions agree with TRBD1. Germline V CDR1 and CDR2: SGHRS, YFSETQ. V lost 4 bases and J lost 2; bases outside the gene matches: 2. The CDR3 has 13 residues. The CDR3 protein is CASSRQGQETQYF. The CDR3 bases are TGCGCCAGCAGCCGACAGGGTCAAGAGACCCAGTACTTC.